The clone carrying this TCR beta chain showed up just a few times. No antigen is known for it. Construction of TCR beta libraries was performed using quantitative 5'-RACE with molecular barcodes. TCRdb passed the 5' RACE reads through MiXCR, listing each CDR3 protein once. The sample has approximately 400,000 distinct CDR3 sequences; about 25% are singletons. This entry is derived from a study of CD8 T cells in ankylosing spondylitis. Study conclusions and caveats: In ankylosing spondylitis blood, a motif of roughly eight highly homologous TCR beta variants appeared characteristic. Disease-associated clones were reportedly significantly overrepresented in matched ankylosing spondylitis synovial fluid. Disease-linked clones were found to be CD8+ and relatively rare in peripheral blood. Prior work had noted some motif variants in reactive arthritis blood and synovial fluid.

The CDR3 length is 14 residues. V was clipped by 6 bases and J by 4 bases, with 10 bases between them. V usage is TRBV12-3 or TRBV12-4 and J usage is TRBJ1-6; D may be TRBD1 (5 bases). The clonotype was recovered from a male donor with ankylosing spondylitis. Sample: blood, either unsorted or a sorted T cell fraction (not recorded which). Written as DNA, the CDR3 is TGTGCCAGCAGGGGGGACGCTTATAATTCACCCCTCCACTTT. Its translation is CASRGDAYNSPLHF.